This paragraph reports one T cell receptor beta chain. The data are from a study of monozygotic twins with inflammatory bowel disease. The V gene's germline CDR1 is SEHNR and CDR2 FQNEAQ (reference sequence). The CDR3 has 14 residues. Following a re-call of the 5' RACE reads, TCRdb has one entry per CDR3 protein and lacks DNA. This sample's table has roughly 330,000 distinct CDR3 sequences. This TCR was recovered from a human donor with ulcerative colitis or Crohn's disease, or a healthy co-twin of an affected twin (not recorded which). J is TRBJ1-5 and V is TRBV7-9; the D gene TCRdb calls, TRBD1, cannot be checked with no DNA. The sample consisted of blood. The CDR3 spells CASSSGQVNQPQHF.